Listed here are 27 T cell receptor beta chains from one sample, sequenced in a study of graft-versus-host responses after intestinal transplantation. Using immunoSEQ multiplex PCR, the repertoire was profiled, and TCRdb retains in-frame clones only, with some absent. The sample yields 80,000 to 85,000 clones, about nine tenths seen once. These receptors are not linked to any known antigen. The sequences come from unstimulated CD4+ T cells sorted from spleen or lymph node cells, collected before intestinal transplant. The origin of the receptors is a human donor who received an intestinal transplant.

V usage is TRBV11-3 and J usage is TRBJ1-1, with a tentative D call TRBD1 (5 bases). Trimming left V 3 bases short and J 4 bases short, with 12 bases between. Germline lookup yields CDR1 SGHNT and CDR2 YENEEA. This CDR3 contains 14 residues. CDR3 in DNA: TGTGCCAGCAGCTTGGTGAAAGGGGTCACTGAAGCTTTCTTT. It codes for CASSLVKGVTEAFF.

This rearrangement joins TRBV7-9 to TRBJ2-7, with 13 positions matching TRBD2. This CDR3 has 16 residues. The germline V gene has CDR1 SEHNR and CDR2 FQNEAQ (reference sequence). The V and J ends lost 2 bases and 4 bases, in that order; junction bases with no gene match: 5. This CDR3 reads CASSLQGLAGAYEQYF. The CDR3 DNA reads as TGTGCCAGCAGCTTACAAGGACTAGCGGGGGCGTACGAGCAGTACTTC.

The chain recombines TRBV30 with TRBJ2-1, with 8 bases matching TRBD2. V lost 7 bases to trimming and J lost 1 base; unmatched junction nucleotides: 6. The CDR3 runs 14 residues. In germline, CDR1 is GTSNPN, CDR2 SVGIG (reference sequence). CDR3 protein: CASGTRGSYNEQFF. In DNA, the CDR3 is TGTGCCTCGGGGACTAGGGGGTCCTACAATGAGCAGTTCTTC. Full variable domain (remainder filled in from reference TRBV30 and TRBJ2-1): SQTIHQWPATLVQPVGSPLSLECTVEGTSNPNLYWYRQAAGRGLQLLFYSVGIGQISSEVPQNLSASRPQDRQFILSSKKLLLSDSGFYLCASGTRGSYNEQFFGPGTRLTVL.

The CDR3 DNA is TGCGCCAGCAGCCAAGTTTTGACAGGGGGCAACTATGGCTACACCTTC. Protein product: CASSQVLTGGNYGYTF. V is TRBV4-3 and J is TRBJ1-2; 10 nucleotides match TRBD1. Germline lookup yields CDR1 LGHNA and CDR2 YSLEER. V lost 1 base to trimming and J lost 2 bases; unmatched junction nucleotides: 4. This CDR3 has 16 amino acids.

For the CDR3, the DNA is TGTGCCAGCAGCTTAGGTGACAGGGGAGATCAGCCCCAGCATTTT. Its protein is CASSLGDRGDQPQHF. The chain uses TRBV7-6 and TRBJ1-5; 8 nucleotides align to TRBD1. This CDR3 is 15 amino acids long. The germline CDR1 and CDR2 sequences are SGHVS and FNYEAQ. After removal of 1 base from V and 5 bases from J, the junction contained 4 bases not matched to a gene. The entire variable domain, with the rest obtained from reference TRBV7-6 and TRBJ1-5, is as follows: GAGVSQSPRYKVTKRGQDVALRCDPISGHVSLYWYRQALGQGPEFLTYFNYEAQQDKSGLPNDRFSAERPEGSISTLTIQRTEQRDSAMYRCASSLGDRGDQPQHFGDGTRLSIL.

The chain has TRBV6-5 and TRBJ1-5; 7 bases match TRBD1. The V gene's germline CDR1 is MNHEY and CDR2 SVGAGI. V was clipped by 6 bases and J by 7 bases; unmatched bases: 12. This CDR3 comprises 15 residues. The CDR3 coding sequence is TGTGCCAGCAGCCTAAGACAGGGCCTGCCCCAGCCCCAGCATTTT. Its translation: CASSLRQGLPQPQHF.

This chain uses TRBV5-8 with TRBJ2-4; TRBD1 is a possible D gene (6 bases). CDR3 length: 13 amino acids. V lost 2 bases and J 3 bases, leaving 6 bases between the germline ends. Germline V gives CDR1 SGHTS, CDR2 YDEGEE. DNA for the CDR3: TGTGCCAGCAGCTTCAGGGGCAAAAACATTCAGTACTTC. Translating it yields CASSFRGKNIQYF.

The chain is built from TRBV7-2 and TRBJ2-1; no firm D call. The CDR3 has 17 amino acids. The ends were cut back, 2 bases at V and 0 bases at J, with 14 bases in the middle. The germline CDR1 and CDR2 sequences are SGHTA and FQGNSA. For the CDR3, the DNA is TGTGCCAGCAGCTTAATTCGTGGCTACTACTCCTACAATGAGCAGTTCTTC. It specifies CASSLIRGYYSYNEQFF.

This clone appeared once. This chain uses TRBV12-5 with TRBJ2-7; a possible D gene is TRBD2 (7 bases). Per germline, CDR1 LGHNT and CDR2 FRNRAP. This CDR3 comprises 18 residues. V was cut by 5 bases and J by 3 bases, with 26 bases left in between. In DNA form, the CDR3 reads TGTGCTAGTGGTCCACAGACCTTGACGGGGGGCCTAAGCTACGAGCAGTACTTC. Its translation is CASGPQTLTGGLSYEQYF.

DNA of the CDR3: TGTGCCAGCAGTCCGCCCCAGGGGTACGGCGGGGAGCTGTTTTTT. Its translation is CASSPPQGYGGELFF. The chain recombines TRBV6-6 with TRBJ2-2; possibly TRBD1 for D (6 bases). Germline values: CDR1 MNHNY, CDR2 SVGAGI (reference sequence). The CDR3 consists of 15 residues. Trimming shortened V by 5 bases and J by 7 bases, and 17 bases separated the two germline ends.

J is TRBJ2-2 and V is TRBV5-1, with D possibly matching TRBD1 (6 bases). Germline loops: CDR1 SGHRS, CDR2 YFSETQ. V was shortened by 4 bases and J by 0 bases, with 10 bases between the two germline ends. The CDR3 totals 15 residues. CDR3 sequence: CASSPGTPNTGELFF. CDR3 nucleotides: TGCGCCAGCAGCCCCGGGACACCGAACACCGGGGAGCTGTTTTTT.

This chain uses TRBV15 with TRBJ2-3; 10 bases map to TRBD2. In germline, CDR1 is LNHNV, CDR2 YYDKDF (reference sequence). The CDR3 is made up of 17 amino acids. J lost 5 bases, V lost 0 bases, and 8 bases had no gene match. CDR3 region: CATSRDRAGGKGDTQYF. The CDR3 region has the DNA TGTGCCACCAGCAGAGATCGAGCGGGGGGGAAGGGAGATACGCAGTATTTT. The complete variable domain, with remaining parts taken from reference TRBV15 and TRBJ2-3, reads DAMVIQNPRYQVTQFGKPVTLSCSQTLNHNVMYWYQQKSSQAPKLLFHYYDKDFNNEADTPDNFQSRRPNTSFCFLDIRSPGLGDTAMYLCATSRDRAGGKGDTQYFGPGTRLTVL.

The gene calls are TRBV30 and TRBJ1-5; no reliable D call. From germline, CDR1 is GTSNPN and CDR2 SVGIG (reference sequence). The germline V and J ends were trimmed by 1 base and 4 bases, with 5 bases remaining between them. This CDR3 has 12 residues. The DNA for the CDR3 is TGTGCCTGGAGTGGAGTGAATCAGCCCCAGCATTTT. Residues: CAWSGVNQPQHF.

V and J are TRBV6-5 and TRBJ1-2; 8 bases match TRBD1. V lost 7 bases, J lost 4 bases, and 5 bases stayed unmatched. The germline gives CDR1 MNHEY, CDR2 SVGAGI. There are 13 residues in the CDR3. The CDR3 nucleotides are TGTGCCAGCAAGGCAGGGGGCTCCTATGGCTACACCTTC. This sequence encodes CASKAGGSYGYTF.

V gene TRBV18 combines with J gene TRBJ2-7; the match to TRBD1 covers 7 bases. In germline, CDR1 is KGHSH, CDR2 LQKENI. CDR3 size: 15 residues. The ends lost 2 bases at V and 4 bases at J; junction bases unmatched: 8. The CDR3 region has the DNA TGTGCCAGCTCACCAGGTGGCAGGGGGAGTTACGAGCAGTACTTC. The encoded protein is CASSPGGRGSYEQYF.

V gene TRBV10-3 combines with J gene TRBJ1-2, with no clear D. V was cut by 10 bases and J by 4 bases, with 19 bases left in between. Germline lookup yields CDR1 ENHRY and CDR2 SYGVKD. The CDR3 extends over 14 amino acids. The CDR3 nucleotides read TGTGCCACCCTCGCGGGCACCGACCTCTATGGCTACACCTTC. As protein: CATLAGTDLYGYTF.

V gene TRBV30 combines with J gene TRBJ1-1; D unresolved. Trimming shortened V by 2 bases and J by 1 base, and 14 bases separated the two germline ends. The CDR3 runs 15 residues. CDR1 and CDR2 from the germline V gene are GTSNPN and SVGIG (reference sequence). The CDR3 DNA follows: TGTGCCTGGAGTCCTCGCGGTCGCCCGAACACTGAAGCTTTCTTT. Its translation: CAWSPRGRPNTEAFF.

V gene TRBV15 combines with J gene TRBJ2-5, with TRBD2 matching over 8 bases. The CDR3 consists of 16 residues. The V and J ends lost 0 bases and 6 bases, in that order; junction bases with no gene match: 9. From germline, CDR1 is LNHNV and CDR2 YYDKDF (reference sequence). The CDR3 reads CATSRDLTGGEKTQYF. The CDR3 DNA sequence: TGTGCCACCAGCAGAGATCTAACGGGGGGGGAGAAGACCCAGTACTTC.

The rearrangement links TRBV6-5 to TRBJ2-2; TRBD1 agrees at 7 bases. CDR3 size: 14 residues. V lost 7 bases to trimming and J lost 3 bases; unmatched junction nucleotides: 5. Germline loops: CDR1 MNHEY, CDR2 SVGAGI. CDR3 protein: CASTRDRDTGELFF. CDR3 nucleotides: TGTGCCAGCACCCGGGACAGAGACACCGGGGAGCTGTTTTTT.

The chain recombines TRBV7-2 with TRBJ2-3, with TRBD2 matching over 11 bases. The CDR3 runs 16 residues. Germline lookup yields CDR1 SGHTA and CDR2 FQGNSA. V lost 5 bases, J lost 5 bases, and 9 bases stayed unmatched. CDR3 in amino acids: CASSVRLAGLGDTQYF. DNA of the CDR3: TGTGCCAGCAGCGTCAGACTAGCGGGGCTGGGAGATACGCAGTATTTT. Combining the CDR3 with reference TRBV7-2 and TRBJ2-3 gives the whole variable domain GAGVSQSPSNKVTEKGKDVELRCDPISGHTALYWYRQSLGQGLEFLIYFQGNSAPDKSGLPSDRFSAERTGGSVSTLTIQRTQQEDSAVYLCASSVRLAGLGDTQYFGPGTRLTVL.

The V gene is TRBV7-9, the J gene TRBJ2-7, with D perhaps TRBD2 (6 bases). This CDR3 region has 17 residues. Germline lookup yields CDR1 SEHNR and CDR2 FQNEAQ (reference sequence). The V end lost 1 base, the J end lost 2 bases, and 18 bases lay between the germline ends. The CDR3 is CASSLVGDVRDPYEQYF. CDR3 nucleotides: TGTGCCAGCAGCTTAGTGGGGGACGTGCGGGATCCCTACGAGCAGTACTTC. Drawing the rest from reference TRBV7-9 and TRBJ2-7, the complete variable domain is DTGVSQNPRHKITKRGQNVTFRCDPISEHNRLYWYRQTLGQGPEFLTYFQNEAQLEKSRLLSDRFSAERPKGSFSTLEIQRTEQGDSAMYLCASSLVGDVRDPYEQYFGPGTRLTVT.

The count of this clone is one. Additional DNA sequences in this sample encode the identical CDR3. The V call is TRBV18, the J call TRBJ2-1; 7 bases agree with TRBD2. There are 15 residues in the CDR3. Germline V CDR1 and CDR2: KGHSH, LQKENI. V was clipped by 2 bases and J by 1 base; unmatched bases: 2. The CDR3 reads CASSPSGVSYNEQFF. CDR3 DNA: TGTGCCAGCTCACCAAGCGGGGTGTCCTACAATGAGCAGTTCTTC. Filled out from reference TRBV18 and TRBJ2-1, the complete variable domain reads NAGVMQNPRHLVRRRGQEARLRCSPMKGHSHVYWYRQLPEEGLKFMVYLQKENIIDESGMPKERFSAEFPKEGPSILRIQQVVRGDSAAYFCASSPSGVSYNEQFFGPGTRLTVL.

The rearrangement links TRBV7-8 to TRBJ1-1, with a possible D match to TRBD1 (6 bases). The CDR3 is 15 amino acids. V was pared by 1 base and J by 3 bases, with 12 bases between. Germline V gives CDR1 SGHVS, CDR2 FQNEAQ. CDR3 in DNA: TGTGCCAGCAGCTTAGGGAGGACAGACCACACTGAAGCTTTCTTT. It translates to CASSLGRTDHTEAFF.

This chain uses TRBV27 with TRBJ2-1; 14 bases agree with TRBD2. The J segment lost 7 bases and the V segment lost 6 bases, leaving 5 bases of the junction unmatched. There are 15 residues in the CDR3. Germline-derived CDR1 and CDR2 are MNHEY and SMNVEV (reference sequence). The CDR3 sequence: CASRTSGGAGNEQFF. CDR3 DNA: TGTGCCAGCAGGACTAGCGGGGGGGCCGGGAATGAGCAGTTCTTC.

The rearrangement uses TRBV25-1 and TRBJ2-5, with D perhaps matching TRBD2 (6 bases). The ends were cut back, 1 base at V and 12 bases at J, with 15 bases in the middle. CDR1 MGHDK and CDR2 SYGVNS come from the germline V gene. The CDR3 runs to 13 residues. The DNA for the CDR3 is TGTGCCAGCAGTGAATCGAGGGACTTGGGCAAGTACTTC. Its translation: CASSESRDLGKYF.

J is TRBJ1-5 and V is TRBV19, with D perhaps TRBD1 (5 bases). Trimming removed 6 bases from V and 4 bases from J, with 10 bases in between. This CDR3 is 13 amino acids long. The germline V gene has CDR1 LNHDA and CDR2 SQIVND (reference sequence). Written as DNA, the CDR3 is TGTGCCAGTAGACCCTCAGGGAATCAGCCCCAGCATTTT. Amino acid sequence: CASRPSGNQPQHF.

This chain connects TRBV30 to TRBJ2-1, with D maybe TRBD2 (6 bases). This CDR3 spans 16 amino acids. Germline values: CDR1 GTSNPN, CDR2 SVGIG (reference sequence). V was clipped by 5 bases and J by 7 bases, with 24 bases between them. CDR3 sequence: CAWGKRGRRGSNEQFF. The DNA of the CDR3 is TGTGCCTGGGGGAAAAGGGGACGGAGGGGATCGAATGAGCAGTTCTTC.